The sequence of this T cell receptor beta chain was determined in a study of cytotoxic CD8 clonotypes in ibrutinib-treated CLL (dated by TCRdb to the early 2020s). For context, the study as a whole: The cohort had about a dozen relapsed/refractory and around 14 treatment-naive patients; some 17 were IGHV unmutated. Partial responses were observed in about 25 patients and complete responses in 2; after a median follow-up of around 68 months, remission was maintained in 14 patients and progression was observed in some twelve. Response samples were obtained after a median of roughly 13 months of treatment, with a range of roughly 6 to 40 months. Samples averaged roughly 260,000 productive templates and 80,000 to 100,000 productive rearrangements. Longitudinal samples were obtainable from about 30% of the roughly 86 participants in the trial. Cryopreserved peripheral blood mononuclear cells were collected before treatment, at response, and at either disease progression or sustained remission. Every sample from remission and from progressive disease was obtained while the patients were still on ibrutinib.

Explained via the paper, the time point label denotes: around 25 months on ibrutinib. For TCR beta library preparation, approximately 2 micrograms of genomic DNA were extracted from the cryopreserved PBMCs. Longitudinal blood samples from CLL patients on ibrutinib monotherapy were analyzed using high-throughput TCR beta sequencing. The patients were enrolled in a single-center, open-label phase 2 trial of ibrutinib monotherapy. On this clone: It lacks a known antigen. No base qualities exist here, and no much larger clone lies one base off it.

According to the germline V gene, CDR1 reads LGHNA and CDR2 reads YSLEER. V loses 0 bases at its end and J loses 5 bases; junction bases beyond the gene matches: 4. The CDR3 holds 16 amino acids from the cysteine to the phenylalanine. Just the 48-base CDR3 DNA is kept, in frame starting at base 1. Each clonotype received, on average, approximately 9.9x coverage in deep resolution sequencing performed on a MiSeq, where the target depth lay between 1 in 1 million and 1 in 200,000 T cells. The immunoSEQ hsTCRB Kit was used to generate the TCR beta libraries. The published analysis was carried out like this. ImmunoSEQ Data Assistant and ImmunoSEQ Analyzer were used for data analysis, and V, D and J genes were assigned according to IMGT definitions. Clonality was computed as one minus normalized Shannon entropy of productive rearrangement frequencies, ranging from 0 to 1. Only overrepresented clonotypes making up at least 0.05% of each patient's repertoire were included in the public clonotype analysis. Roughly 13 repertoires from age-matched healthy donors, obtained from immuneACCESS, served as clonality controls. This is the immuneACCESS table as TCRdb keeps it, with only in-frame sequences that have V and J called. A part of the clones is gone; compared with another copy, unresolved V genes explain less than half, and the rest is unexplained. From that table come the V and J calls and clone size; the DNA was used to work out D and trimming. This sample holds some 130,000 clones; roughly 88% were observed only once. Of the sample, approximately 2% is held by the ten largest clones.

General findings and caveats noted by the study authors: Baseline clonality exceeded that of age-matched healthy donors and correlated strongly with circulating CD8+ T-cell counts. At ibrutinib response clonality went up, during sustained remission it held steady, and at progression it dropped back toward baseline. Public clonotypes were rare and either shrank or stayed stable during treatment, and the rise in clonality at ibrutinib response reflected expansion of private clonotypes. Sampling times were not matched between sustained-remission and progressing patients, and lymph node repertoires were not studied.

This material consisted of PBMCs, taken after 24 months of ibrutinib treatment. This sequence was found in a human donor with chronic lymphocytic leukemia. Recombination joined TRBV4-3 with TRBJ2-2, and TRBD2 aligns with 9 junction nucleotides. This receptor has the CDR3 CASSQESSGATGELFF. The sequenced DNA is TGCGCCAGCAGCCAAGAGTCTAGCGGGGCGACCGGGGAGCTGTTTTTT.